This T cell receptor beta chain was captured by sequencing in a study of cytomegalovirus exposure and HLA in healthy donors (dated by TCRdb to 2016 to 2017). As for the study more broadly: In an earlier analysis of around 540 of the donors, under 300 Gb of sequence data and 120 million or so unique TCR beta sequences from roughly 180 million T cells were reported. An early release covering roughly 580 HLA-typed donors comprised 250 to 350 gigabases of sequencing data and some 79 million unique TCR sequences. The genetic ancestry cluster associated with self-reported Caucasian donors included roughly 84% of the 350 to 500 genotyped donors. The study aimed to test whether signatures of past pathogen exposure could be identified by cataloging public T cell receptors. The study used immunosequencing to profile the T cell repertoires of approximately 640 subjects and linked those repertoires to cytomegalovirus serostatus. A separate validation cohort of roughly 120 different subjects was used in addition to the approximately 640-subject first cohort. To predict cytomegalovirus infection status, the study brought together high-throughput TCR immunosequencing, statistical association of individual TCRs with disease status, and machine learning. A later analysis re-analyzed previously published TCR beta repertoires from 660 or so donors and added high-resolution HLA genotyping to study TCR occurrence patterns. Rather than drawing on any new phenotypic data, the later analysis identified candidate immune exposures from TCR beta sequences and the way those sequences occurred across donors. In an earlier analysis of several hundred of the donors, high-throughput TCR beta sequencing was used to judge whether each TCR beta V gene segment behaved as functional or pseudogenic. Donor age, sex, ethnicity and CMV serostatus were collected together with the repertoire data. Genome-wide SNP genotypes for about 65% of the 666 donors were used in a later genetic analysis, which treated that subset as a discovery cohort. All discovery cohort repertoires had been generated on a single sequencing platform. Class I and class II HLA loci were covered by the typing at four-digit resolution. The number of typed donors differed by locus: 629-630 for A, B, C, DRB1 and DQB1; 500 to 550 for DQA1; 600 to 610 for DPA1; and about 450 for DPB1. Because of strong linkage in the cohort, four to six DR-DQ haplotypes were treated as single units for association and clustering. On average, roughly 240,000 unique TCR beta nucleotide sequences were sequenced per donor among about 400 genotyped donors of the cohort, with roughly 18% of those sequences being non-productive.

The cohort consisted of approximately 670 healthy bone marrow donors. At the time of sampling, every cohort member was nominally healthy, though immune exposures that went unrecorded were likely present. The donor tested CMV seronegative, placing the donor among the approximately 360 seronegative members of the cohort. Every donor gave a peripheral blood sample, and the peripheral blood mononuclear cells from that sample were used for TCR beta sequencing. The Qiagen DNeasy Blood Extraction Kit was used to extract genomic DNA from the blood cell samples. As to this clone: Its antigen is unknown. Nothing much larger sits one base from this clone, and base qualities are not available.

According to the germline V gene, CDR1 reads KGHSH and CDR2 reads LQKENI. The CDR3 measures 15 amino acids from cysteine to phenylalanine. Only the CDR3 DNA is retained, 45 bases long and in frame from the first base. The junction shows trimming of 3 bases on V and 5 bases on J, and the gene matches do not reach 9 bases of it. What the work shows at the level of the full study, not this receptor alone: The authors suggested that the approach could potentially be generalized to other disease states and immunological phenotypes. The earlier analysis of a few hundred of the donors excluded some 16 rarely observed V segments, including chromosome 9 orphons, because counts were too low. Because HLA typing was missing for some donors at each locus, association tests included only the typed subset. The study listed 150 to 200 TCR beta chains as associated with cytomegalovirus. A later analysis found that TCR association rates varied across HLA loci, with DRB1 alleles showing the most associated TCRs and HLA-C alleles the fewest. In vitro tests confirmed that three of the cytomegalovirus-associated TCR beta chains recognize cytomegalovirus antigens. Compared with equally common non-associated chains, HLA-associated TCR beta chains in a later analysis were more clonally expanded and had lower generation probabilities. Assigning TCR associations to individual alleles was difficult when HLA alleles, especially DR and DQ, strongly co-occurred. Across donors, most TCR sequences were observed very rarely, whereas some public TCRs were present in many individuals. V-gene and J-gene trimming of TCR beta chains was associated with a missense DCLRE1C variant in a later genetic analysis, and the association was replicated in an independent cohort. A further reported finding was that TCR beta sequences accurately predicted the HLA-A and HLA-B alleles for most subjects in the first cohort. The only immune exposure information available for the cohort was CMV serostatus. This cohort had only TCR beta chains sequenced, and the lack of alpha or paired-chain data limited which features could be detected. A later genetic analysis reported fewer N-insertions in productive TCRs among donors in an Asian-associated ancestry cluster than the approximately 670-donor mean. Most CMV-associated TCR beta chains appeared to be HLA-restricted in a later analysis, and the HLA associations seemed to be driven largely by CMV exposure. Presence/absence analyses assumed roughly uniform sequencing depth across donors, an assumption that may not hold. In a later analysis, some 18,000 TCR beta sequences were associated with specific HLA alleles at a false discovery rate of 0.05. A later analysis reported that several top co-occurrence clusters appeared linked to parvovirus B19, influenza, CMV and Epstein-Barr virus. Linkage disequilibrium might explain the correlated functional status among segregating V segments, but an unknown experimental factor could not be ruled out. The sequencing pipeline was judged likely to have produced a cluster of highly shared sequence variants as a technical artifact. Because the 87-base-pair reads could not distinguish some IMGT-functional V segments, including TRBV6-2 and TRBV6-3, those segments were excluded. In an earlier analysis of approximately 590 of the donors, most TCR beta V segments were observed in productive rearrangements about 90% or about 30% of the time, broadly matching IMGT annotations. The classifier was reported to diagnose cytomegalovirus status with high specificity and sensitivity in both the original cohort and the validation cohort.

Library creation used the immunoSEQ multiplex PCR assay. The multiplex PCR relied on a mix of 60 forward primers for TCR Vbeta segments and 13 reverse primers for TCR Jbeta segments. Amplification of the CDR3 region of rearranged TCR beta genes was performed with a multiplex PCR assay on genomic DNA. On the Illumina HiSeq System, the amplified TCR beta libraries were sequenced as 87-base-pair reads. The original pipeline was this. A later analysis tallied 75 million to 95 million unique TCR beta chains across the 666 repertoires, and about 10 million of those chains were shared by two or more donors. To remove PCR and sequencing errors, raw reads were error-corrected and collapsed into unique sequences using a nearest-neighbor algorithm that merged closely related sequences. CDR3 sequences were aligned to IMGT reference sequences to assign V, D and J gene segments. Each retained sequence needed at least a six-nucleotide match to both a V gene segment and a J gene segment. Rearrangements were classified as productive when the CDR3 lacked stop codons and remained in frame with V and J, and all other rearrangements were classified as non-productive. Following IMGT convention, CDR3 was defined as the stretch from the second conserved V-encoded cysteine to the conserved J-encoded phenylalanine. In an earlier analysis of 587 of the donors, sequences lacking an unambiguous match to a single V gene segment were excluded. An earlier analysis of almost 600 of the donors classified V segments as functional when productive rearrangements were above 56.7% and as segregating when the standard deviation between donors was above 5%. A statistical classification framework was built for diagnosing cytomegalovirus status from the catalog of TCR beta chain sequences. V and J gene assignment, in a later analysis, came from comparing TCR nucleotide sequences with IMGT/GENE-DB human TR gene sequences. In a later analysis, CDR3 sequences and most-parsimonious VDJ recombination scenarios were assigned using the TCRdist pipeline. In a later analysis, every TCR beta chain was defined by the combination of its CDR3 amino acid sequence and its V-gene family, and reads without a unique V-gene family were dropped. As a way to deal with suspected cross-contamination and a sequencing artifact, a later analysis dropped 640 or so nucleotide sequences that were highly shared and had low generation probability. For each public chain, a later analysis derived a clonal expansion index from normalized ranks of inferred template counts within each repertoire. In a later analysis, generation probabilities were computed using a VDJ recombination model fitted to out-of-frame rearrangements, and the results were checked against IGoR. In a later analysis, hypergeometric tests were used to score TCR-TCR, TCR-HLA and TCR-CMV co-occurrence, with a repertoire-size bias correction applied to TCR pairs. False discovery rates were estimated in a later analysis by permuting HLA or CMV assignments 20 times. In a later analysis, co-occurring TCRs were grouped using DBSCAN, and TCRdist sequence similarity was added for clustering within HLA-allele-positive subsets. For co-occurrence clustering, repertoires with fewer than 30,000 or more than 120,000 public chains were excluded, along with roughly 5 repertoires with anomalous nucleotide sharing. In its TCRdb copy, this immuneACCESS table keeps in-frame sequences only and misses some clones. Where compared with another copy, unresolved V genes explain less than half of these, and the others have no known cause. The DNA gave D and trimming, while V, J and clone size come from that table. The sample profile shows over 85,000 clones; roughly three quarters of them were found once. The ten largest account for 2% to 2.5% of the sample.

This TCR derives from a middle-aged man in good health and CMV-seronegative. This receptor chain uses TRBV18 and TRBJ2-5, with 7 middle bases fitting TRBD2. Sequenced input: PBMCs. In nucleotide form, the sequence is TGTGCCAGCTCACCGCTGGGGCGGGAGCTGGAGACCCAGTACTTC. It codes for CASSPLGRELETQYF.